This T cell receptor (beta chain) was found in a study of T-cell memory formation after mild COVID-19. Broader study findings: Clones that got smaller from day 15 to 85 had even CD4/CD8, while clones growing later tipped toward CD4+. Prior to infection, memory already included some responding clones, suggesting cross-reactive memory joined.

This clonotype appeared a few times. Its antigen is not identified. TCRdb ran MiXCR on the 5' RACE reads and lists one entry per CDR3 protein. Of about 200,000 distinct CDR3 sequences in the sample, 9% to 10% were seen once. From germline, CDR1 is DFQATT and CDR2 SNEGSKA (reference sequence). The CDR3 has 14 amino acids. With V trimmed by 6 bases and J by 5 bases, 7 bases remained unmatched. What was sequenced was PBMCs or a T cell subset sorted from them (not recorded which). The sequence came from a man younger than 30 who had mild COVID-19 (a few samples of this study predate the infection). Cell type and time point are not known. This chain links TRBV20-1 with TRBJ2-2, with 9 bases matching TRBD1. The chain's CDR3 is CSASTGGATGELFF. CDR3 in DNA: TGCAGTGCCTCTACAGGGGGCGCAACCGGGGAGCTGTTTTTT.